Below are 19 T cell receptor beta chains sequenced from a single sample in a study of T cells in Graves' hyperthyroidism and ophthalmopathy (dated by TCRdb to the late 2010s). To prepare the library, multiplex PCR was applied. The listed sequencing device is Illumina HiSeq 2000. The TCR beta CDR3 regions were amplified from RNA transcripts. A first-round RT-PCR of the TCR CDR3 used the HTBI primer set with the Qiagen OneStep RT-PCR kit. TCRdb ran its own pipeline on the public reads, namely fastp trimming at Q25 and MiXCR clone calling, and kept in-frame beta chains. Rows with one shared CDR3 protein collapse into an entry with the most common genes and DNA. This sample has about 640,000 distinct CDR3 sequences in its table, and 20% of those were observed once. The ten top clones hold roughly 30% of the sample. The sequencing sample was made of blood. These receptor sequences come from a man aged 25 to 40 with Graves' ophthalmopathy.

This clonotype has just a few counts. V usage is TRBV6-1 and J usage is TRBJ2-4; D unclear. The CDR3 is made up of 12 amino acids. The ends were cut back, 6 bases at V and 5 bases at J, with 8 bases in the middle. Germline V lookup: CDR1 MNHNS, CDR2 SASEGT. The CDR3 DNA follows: TGTGCCAGCAGCCGGCCCCAAAACATTCAGTACTTC. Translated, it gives CASSRPQNIQYF.

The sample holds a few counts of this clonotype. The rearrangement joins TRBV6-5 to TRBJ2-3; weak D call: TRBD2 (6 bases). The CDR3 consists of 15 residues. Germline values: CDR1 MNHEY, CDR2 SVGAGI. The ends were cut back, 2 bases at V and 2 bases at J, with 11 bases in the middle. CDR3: CASSYVAGLTDTQYF. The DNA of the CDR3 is TGTGCCAGCAGTTACGTGGCGGGGCTCACAGATACGCAGTATTTT.

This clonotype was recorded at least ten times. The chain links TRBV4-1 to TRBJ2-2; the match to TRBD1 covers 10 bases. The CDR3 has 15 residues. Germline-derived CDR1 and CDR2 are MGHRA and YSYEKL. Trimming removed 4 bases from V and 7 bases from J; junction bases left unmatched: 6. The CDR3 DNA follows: TGCGCCAGCAGCCTCGGGACAGGGGCGATCGGGGAGCTGTTTTTT. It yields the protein CASSLGTGAIGELFF.

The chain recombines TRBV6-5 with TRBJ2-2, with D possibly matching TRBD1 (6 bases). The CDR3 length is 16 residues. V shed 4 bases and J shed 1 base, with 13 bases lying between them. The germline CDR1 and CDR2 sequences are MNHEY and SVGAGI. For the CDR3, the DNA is TGTGCCAGCAGTTCCTCGGGACAATTGAACACCGGGGAGCTGTTTTTT. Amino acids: CASSSSGQLNTGELFF.

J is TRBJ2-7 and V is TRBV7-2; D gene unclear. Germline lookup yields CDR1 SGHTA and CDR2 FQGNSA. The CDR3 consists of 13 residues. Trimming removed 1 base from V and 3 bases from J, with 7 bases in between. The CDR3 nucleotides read TGTGCCAGCAGCTTAGGAATCTTCTACGAGCAGTACTTC. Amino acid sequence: CASSLGIFYEQYF.

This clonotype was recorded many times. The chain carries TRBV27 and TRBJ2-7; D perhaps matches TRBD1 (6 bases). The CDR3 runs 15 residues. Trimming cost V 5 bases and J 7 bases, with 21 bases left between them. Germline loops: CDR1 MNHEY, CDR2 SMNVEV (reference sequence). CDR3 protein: CASSPRSTGLREQYF. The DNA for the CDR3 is TGTGCCAGCAGTCCCAGATCGACAGGTTTGCGGGAGCAGTACTTC.

The CDR3 reads CASSLRELGGTEAFF. CDR3 DNA: TGCGCCAGCAGCCTAAGGGAGCTGGGGGGCACTGAAGCTTTCTTT. This chain uses TRBV5-1 with TRBJ1-1; TRBD1 might be the D (5 bases). V lost 4 bases, J lost 4 bases, and 17 bases lay in between. The CDR3 covers 15 residues. Germline V gene lookup returns CDR1 SGHRS and CDR2 YFSETQ.

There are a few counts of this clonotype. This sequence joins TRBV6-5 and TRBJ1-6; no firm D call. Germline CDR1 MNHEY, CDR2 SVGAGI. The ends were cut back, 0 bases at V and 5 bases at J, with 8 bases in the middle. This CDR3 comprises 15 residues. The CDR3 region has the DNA TGTGCCAGCAGTTACTCGCACAGCCATAATTCACCCCTCCACTTT. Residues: CASSYSHSHNSPLHF.

The CDR3 spells CASSFGPTHYEQYF. CDR3 nucleotides: TGTGCCAGCAGTTTCGGACCGACCCACTACGAGCAGTACTTC. The J gene is TRBJ2-7, the V gene TRBV28; D not resolved. The CDR3 loop spans 14 amino acids. The V gene lost 3 bases and the J gene lost 3 bases, with 12 bases spanning the gap. Germline V gene lookup returns CDR1 MDHEN and CDR2 SYDVKM. Variable domain in full (rest from reference TRBV28 and TRBJ2-7): DVKVTQSSRYLVKRTGEKVFLECVQDMDHENMFWYRQDPGLGLRLIYFSYDVKMKEKGDIPEGYSVSREKKERFSLILESASTNQTSMYLCASSFGPTHYEQYFGPGTRLTVT.

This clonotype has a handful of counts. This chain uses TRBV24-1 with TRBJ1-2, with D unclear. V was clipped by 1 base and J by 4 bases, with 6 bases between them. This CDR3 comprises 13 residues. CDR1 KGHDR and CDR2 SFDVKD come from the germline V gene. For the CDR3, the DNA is TGTGCCACCAGTGATTTTAATTCCTATGGCTACACCTTC. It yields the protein CATSDFNSYGYTF.

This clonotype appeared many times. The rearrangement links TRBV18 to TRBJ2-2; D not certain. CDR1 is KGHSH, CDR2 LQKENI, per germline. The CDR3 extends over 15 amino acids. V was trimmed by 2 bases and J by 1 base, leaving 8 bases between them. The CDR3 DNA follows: TGTGCCAGCTCACCAAAGGAGCAGAACACCGGGGAGCTGTTTTTT. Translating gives CASSPKEQNTGELFF.

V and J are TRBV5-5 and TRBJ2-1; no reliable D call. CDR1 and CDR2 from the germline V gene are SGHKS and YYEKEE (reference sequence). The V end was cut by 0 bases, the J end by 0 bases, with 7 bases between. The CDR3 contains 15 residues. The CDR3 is CASSLAPDSYNEQFF. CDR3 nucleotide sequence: TGTGCCAGCAGCTTGGCCCCAGACTCCTACAATGAGCAGTTCTTC.

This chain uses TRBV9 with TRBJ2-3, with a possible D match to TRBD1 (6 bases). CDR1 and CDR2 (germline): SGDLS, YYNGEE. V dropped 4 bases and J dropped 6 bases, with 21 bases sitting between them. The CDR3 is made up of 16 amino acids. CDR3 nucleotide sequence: TGTGCCAGCAGCCTCACCGGGACACCTTGGGGGGATACGCAGTATTTT. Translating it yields CASSLTGTPWGDTQYF.

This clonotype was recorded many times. CDR3 in amino acids: CAAILGALNTEAFF. The DNA of the CDR3 is TGTGCCGCCATACTGGGCGCGCTGAACACTGAAGCTTTCTTT. V and J are TRBV30 and TRBJ1-1; D not certain. CDR1 and CDR2 from the germline V gene are GTSNPN and SVGIG (reference sequence). The CDR3 has 14 amino acids. The ends were cut back, 8 bases at V and 0 bases at J, with 16 bases in the middle.

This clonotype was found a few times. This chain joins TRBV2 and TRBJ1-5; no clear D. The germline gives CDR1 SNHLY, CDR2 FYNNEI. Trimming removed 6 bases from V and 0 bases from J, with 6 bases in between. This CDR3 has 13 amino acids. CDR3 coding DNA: TGTGCCAGCAGGAAGGGTAGCAATCAGCCCCAGCATTTT. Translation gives CASRKGSNQPQHF.

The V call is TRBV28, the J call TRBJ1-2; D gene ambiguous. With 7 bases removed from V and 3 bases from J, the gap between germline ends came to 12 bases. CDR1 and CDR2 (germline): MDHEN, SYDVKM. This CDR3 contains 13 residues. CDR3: CASTIQPDYGYTF. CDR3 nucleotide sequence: TGTGCCAGCACCATACAGCCGGACTATGGCTACACCTTC.

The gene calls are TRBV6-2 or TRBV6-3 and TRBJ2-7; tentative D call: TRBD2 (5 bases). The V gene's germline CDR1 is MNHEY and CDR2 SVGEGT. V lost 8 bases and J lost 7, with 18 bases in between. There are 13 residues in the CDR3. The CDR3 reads CASADGRTREQYF. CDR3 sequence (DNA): TGTGCCAGCGCCGATGGACGGACTCGTGAGCAGTACTTC.

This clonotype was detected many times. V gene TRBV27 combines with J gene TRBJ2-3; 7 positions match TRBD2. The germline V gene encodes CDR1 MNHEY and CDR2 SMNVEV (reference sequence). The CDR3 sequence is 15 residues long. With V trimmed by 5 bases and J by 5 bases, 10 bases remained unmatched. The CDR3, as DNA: TGTGCCAGCAGTCCCTGGGCGGGAGCGGGAGATACGCAGTATTTT. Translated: CASSPWAGAGDTQYF.

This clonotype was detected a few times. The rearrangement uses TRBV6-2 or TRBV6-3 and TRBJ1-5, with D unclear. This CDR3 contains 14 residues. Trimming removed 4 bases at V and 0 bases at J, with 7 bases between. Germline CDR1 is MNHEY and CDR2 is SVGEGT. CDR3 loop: CASSFRVSNQPQHF. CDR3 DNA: TGTGCCAGCAGTTTTAGAGTTAGCAATCAGCCCCAGCATTTT.